A single sample gave rise to the 4 T cell receptor beta chains below, sequenced in a study of CD8 T cells in Susac syndrome. The RNA, about 0.45 to 1 ug, was put through reverse transcription using random hexamers. TCRdb independently ran MiXCR on the immunoSEQ multiplex PCR reads; one entry per CDR3 protein. The table includes tens of thousands of distinct CDR3 sequences, 96% detected once. Sequenced input: CD4+ T cells from PBMCs. The source of these receptors is a human donor with multiple sclerosis.

The V gene is TRBV10-3, the J gene TRBJ2-1, with 9 bases matching TRBD2. Trimming removed 7 bases from V and 5 bases from J; junction bases left unmatched: 9. The CDR3 has 15 residues. Per the germline V gene, CDR1 is ENHRY and CDR2 is SYGVKD. The CDR3 loop reads CAITSERGADNEQFF. DNA for the CDR3: TGTGCCATCACTTCCGAGCGGGGGGCCGACAATGAGCAGTTCTTC.

This sequence joins TRBV4-2 and TRBJ2-1; 9 bases line up with TRBD2. CDR1 and CDR2 (germline): LGHNA, YNFKEQ. The CDR3 totals 16 residues. Trimming cost V 0 bases and J 7 bases; bases outside gene matches: 7. In DNA, the CDR3 is TGTGCCAGCAGCCAAGAGCAGCTAGCGGGGCGGAATGAGCAGTTCTTC. This codes for CASSQEQLAGRNEQFF.

V usage is TRBV29-1 and J usage is TRBJ2-1, with D perhaps matching TRBD1 (6 bases). Trimming cost V 7 bases and J 8 bases, with 12 bases left between them. The CDR3 consists of 11 residues. Per the germline V gene, CDR1 is SQVTM and CDR2 is ANQGSEA. Here the CDR3 reads CSGDRSDEQFF. The CDR3 DNA reads TGCAGCGGCGACAGGTCCGATGAGCAGTTCTTC.

This chain connects TRBV24-1 to TRBJ2-3; no definite D call. This CDR3 spans 12 amino acids. Per the germline V gene, CDR1 is KGHDR and CDR2 is SFDVKD. The germline V and J ends were trimmed by 9 bases and 0 bases, with 6 bases remaining between them. This chain's CDR3 is CATAKSTDTQYF. The CDR3 DNA is TGTGCCACCGCGAAAAGCACAGATACGCAGTATTTT.